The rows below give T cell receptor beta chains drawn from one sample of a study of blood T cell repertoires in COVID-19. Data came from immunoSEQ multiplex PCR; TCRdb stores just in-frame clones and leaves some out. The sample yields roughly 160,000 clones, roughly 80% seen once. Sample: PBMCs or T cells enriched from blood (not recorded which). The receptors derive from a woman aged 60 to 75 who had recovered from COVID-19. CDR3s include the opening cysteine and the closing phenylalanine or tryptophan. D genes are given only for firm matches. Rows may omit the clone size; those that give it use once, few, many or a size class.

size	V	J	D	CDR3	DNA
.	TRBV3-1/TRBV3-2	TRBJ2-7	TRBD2	CASSQDGSGDGYEQYF	TGTGCCAGCAGCCAAGATGGAAGCGGGGACGGCTACGAGCAGTACTTC
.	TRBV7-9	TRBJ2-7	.	CASSPTAYEQYF	TGTGCCAGCAGCCCTACTGCCTACGAGCAGTACTTC
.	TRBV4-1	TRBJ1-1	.	CASSERGLEAFF	TGCGCCAGCAGCGAAAGGGGACTTGAAGCTTTCTTT
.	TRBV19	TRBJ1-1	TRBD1	CASRDRYTEAFF	TGTGCCAGTAGGGACAGGTACACTGAAGCTTTCTTT
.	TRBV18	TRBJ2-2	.	CASSPPGTRTGELFF	TGTGCCAGCTCACCACCGGGGACAAGGACCGGGGAGCTGTTTTTT
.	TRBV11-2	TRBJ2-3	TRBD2	CASSLRGAGEITDTQYF	TGTGCCAGCAGCCTTCGTGGAGCGGGGGAAATCACAGATACGCAGTATTTT
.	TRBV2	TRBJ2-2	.	CASRPRTANTGELFF	TGTGCCAGCAGGCCACGGACAGCGAACACCGGGGAGCTGTTTTTT
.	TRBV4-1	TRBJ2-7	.	CASSQDSGPYEQYF	TGCGCCAGCAGCCAAGACTCTGGCCCCTACGAGCAGTACTTC
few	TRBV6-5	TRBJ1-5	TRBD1	CATGTGHQPQHF	TGTGCCACCGGGACAGGACATCAGCCCCAGCATTTT
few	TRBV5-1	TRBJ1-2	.	CASSSNAFRRTVNYGYTF	TGCGCCAGCAGCTCCAATGCCTTTCGCCGAACAGTGAACTATGGCTACACCTTC
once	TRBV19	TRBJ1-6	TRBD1	CASSIERQGGNSPLHF	TGTGCCAGTAGTATAGAAAGACAGGGAGGTAACTCACCCCTCCACTTT
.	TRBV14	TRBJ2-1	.	CASSQFRQKYNEQFF	TGTGCCAGCAGCCAGTTCAGGCAGAAATACAATGAGCAGTTCTTC
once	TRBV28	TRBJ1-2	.	CASSLLQPYGYTF	TGTGCCAGCAGTTTATTACAGCCTTATGGCTACACCTTC
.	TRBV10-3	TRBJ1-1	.	CAISEPQGSATEAFF	TGTGCCATCAGTGAGCCACAGGGATCGGCAACTGAAGCTTTCTTT
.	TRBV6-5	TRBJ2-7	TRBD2	CASRTSGGYNEQYF	TGTGCCAGTCGGACTAGCGGGGGGTATAACGAGCAGTACTTC
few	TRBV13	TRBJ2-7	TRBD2	CASSLGTSGGYEQYF	TGTGCCAGCAGCTTAGGTACTAGCGGGGGGTACGAGCAGTACTTC
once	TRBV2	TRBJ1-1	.	CASSERRGGMNTEAFF	TGTGCCAGCAGTGAGCGTAGGGGGGGAATGAACACTGAAGCTTTCTTT
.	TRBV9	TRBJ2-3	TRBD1	CASSVVGQVPDTQYF	TGTGCCAGCAGCGTAGTTGGACAGGTCCCAGATACGCAGTATTTT
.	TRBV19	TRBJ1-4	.	CASNTGSGVGNEKLFF	TGTGCCAGCAATACAGGGTCAGGAGTGGGAAATGAAAAACTGTTTTTT
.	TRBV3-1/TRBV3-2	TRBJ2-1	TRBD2	CASLSGGAPYNEQFF	TGTGCCAGCCTTAGCGGGGGGGCCCCCTACAATGAGCAGTTCTTC
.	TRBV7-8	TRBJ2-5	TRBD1	CASSSSGGETQYF	TGTGCCAGCAGCTCATCAGGGGGAGAGACCCAGTACTTC
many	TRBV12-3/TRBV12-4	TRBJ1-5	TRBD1	CASSRTGGQPQHF	TGTGCCAGCAGCCGTACAGGGGGCCAGCCCCAGCATTTT
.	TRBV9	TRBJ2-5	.	CASSVQATSEETQYF	TGTGCCAGCAGCGTCCAAGCAACCTCCGAAGAGACCCAGTACTTC
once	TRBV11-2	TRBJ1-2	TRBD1	CASSDRGYGYTF	TGTGCCAGCAGTGACAGGGGCTATGGCTACACCTTC
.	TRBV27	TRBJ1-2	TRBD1	CASGGQGQFYGYTF	TGTGCCAGCGGAGGACAGGGACAATTCTATGGCTACACCTTC
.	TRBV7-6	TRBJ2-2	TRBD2	CASSRNSGGHGGELFF	TGTGCCAGCAGCCGCAATAGCGGGGGACACGGGGGGGAGCTGTTTTTT
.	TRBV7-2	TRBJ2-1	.	CASSLGRSTQGGQFF	TGTGCCAGCAGCTTAGGTCGCTCAACCCAGGGTGGGCAGTTCTTC
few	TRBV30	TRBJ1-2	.	CAWSVTGLPYGYTF	TGTGCCTGGAGTGTCACGGGACTGCCCTATGGCTACACCTTC
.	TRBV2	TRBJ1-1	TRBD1	CASRGGQVNAEAFF	TGTGCCAGCAGGGGGGGACAGGTGAACGCTGAAGCTTTCTTT
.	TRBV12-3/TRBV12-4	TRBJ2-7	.	CASSLGGRTEQYF	TGTGCCAGCAGTTTGGGAGGACGAACCGAGCAGTACTTC
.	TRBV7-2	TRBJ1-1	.	CASSLDAGHSEAFF	TGTGCCAGCAGCTTAGATGCTGGACACTCTGAAGCTTTCTTT
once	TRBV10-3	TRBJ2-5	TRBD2	CAISSSGGARETQYF	TGTGCCATCAGCAGTAGCGGGGGGGCCCGAGAGACCCAGTACTTC
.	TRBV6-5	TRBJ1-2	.	CASRRPAGGYTF	TGTGCCAGCAGGAGACCTGCGGGTGGCTACACCTTC
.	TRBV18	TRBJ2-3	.	CASRSDRTDTQYF	TGTGCCAGCCGATCAGATCGCACAGATACGCAGTATTTT
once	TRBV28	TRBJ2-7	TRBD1	CASTPPGQGSYEQYF	TGTGCCAGCACCCCACCGGGACAGGGTTCCTACGAGCAGTACTTC
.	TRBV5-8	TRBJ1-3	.	CASSLDSPVWNTIYF	TGTGCCAGCAGCTTGGACAGCCCCGTTTGGAACACCATATATTTT
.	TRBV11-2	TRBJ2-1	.	CASSWSGIPPNEQFF	TGTGCCAGCAGCTGGAGTGGAATCCCGCCAAATGAGCAGTTCTTC
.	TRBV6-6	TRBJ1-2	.	CASMEGNYGYTF	TGTGCCAGCATGGAGGGTAACTATGGCTACACCTTC
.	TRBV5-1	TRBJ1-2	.	CASRAVGGGYGYTF	TGCGCCAGCAGGGCTGTTGGGGGCGGCTATGGCTACACCTTC
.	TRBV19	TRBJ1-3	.	CASGTGLTGNTIYF	TGTGCCAGTGGAACAGGCTTAACGGGAAACACCATATATTTT
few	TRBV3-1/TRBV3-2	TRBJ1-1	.	CASRSGKNTEAFF	TGTGCCAGCAGGTCCGGGAAGAACACTGAAGCTTTCTTT
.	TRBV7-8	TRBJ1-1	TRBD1	CASSPQGVGSTEAFF	TGTGCCAGCAGCCCCCAGGGGGTGGGATCCACTGAAGCTTTCTTT
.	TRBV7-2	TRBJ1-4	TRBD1	CASSPDRVREKLFF	TGTGCCAGCAGCCCCGACAGGGTCCGGGAAAAACTGTTTTTT
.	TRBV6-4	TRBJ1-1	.	CASSVGGRTEAFF	TGTGCCAGCAGTGTGGGGGGGCGCACTGAAGCTTTCTTT
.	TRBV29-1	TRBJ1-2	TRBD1	CSVDGRQGLRVNYGYTF	TGCAGCGTTGATGGTAGACAGGGGCTTAGAGTAAACTATGGCTACACCTTC